This record looks at one T cell receptor beta chain sequence and its context. The sample originates from a study of blood T cell repertoires in COVID-19. Study-wide background: PBMCs, B-cell-depleted T cells, or T cells were the source of the cDNA or gDNA that made up the material.

Original handling: The authors estimated nucleated cell counts from reference gene primer amplification. Produced via immunoSEQ multiplex PCR; TCRdb's table is partial and in-frame only. The V and J calls and clone size are taken from that table; D and trimming were inferred from the DNA. The sample contains fewer than 250,000 clones, around 90% of which appear only once. Trimming removed 0 bases from V and 10 bases from J, with 17 bases in between. The length of the CDR3 is 16 residues. CDR1 SGHTS and CDR2 YDEGEE come from the germline V gene. The TCR comes from a man aged 55 to 70 who had recovered from COVID-19. The chain uses TRBV5-8 and TRBJ1-6, with TRBD1 as a possible D gene (6 bases). Sequencing used peripheral blood. The DNA of the CDR3 is TGTGCCAGCAGCTTGGGGCGAGGGGGGGGTCCATCACCCCTCCACTTT. Its translation: CASSLGRGGGPSPLHF.